This TCR beta chain was sequenced in a study of technical replicates of blood from a few donors. This table comes from immunoSEQ multiplex PCR, and its TCRdb copy is limited to in-frame clones, with some not included. The sample shows about 56,000 clones, about 95% of them seen only once. This clone was recorded once. In germline, CDR1 is SGHNT, CDR2 YYREEE (reference sequence). The CDR3 is 12 residues long. Trimming shortened V by 10 bases and J by 3 bases, and 8 bases separated the two germline ends. The sequence was obtained from a human donor in good health. Some clones in this sample may be carry-over from other donors' samples. The material sequenced was PBMCs. The chain uses TRBV5-4 and TRBJ1-6; D is perhaps TRBD1 (5 bases). This CDR3 reads CAQGGYNSPLHF. CDR3 nucleotide sequence: TGTGCCCAGGGAGGCTATAATTCACCCCTCCACTTT.